The 4 T cell receptor beta chains below were found in one sample sequenced in a study of patients and donors after allogeneic stem cell transplantation. TCRdb used MiXCR to reprocess the RT-PCR reads, holding one entry per CDR3 protein. Of about a million distinct CDR3 sequences in the sample, more than 15% are singletons; the top ten hold 5.5% to 6.5%. The material sequenced was blood, either unsorted or a sorted T cell fraction (not recorded which). The receptors here all came from a human donor who was either an allogeneic HSCT recipient or a stem cell or donor lymphocyte infusion donor (not recorded which). It is not recorded whose cells these are; they may come from a transplant donor.

In this sample, this clonotype turned up a few times. This chain's CDR3 is CASSPNGQKNSPLHF. The CDR3 DNA reads as TGCGCCAGCAGCCCCAACGGGCAGAAAAATTCACCCCTCCACTTT. The chain links TRBV5-1 to TRBJ1-6, with unresolved D. The V gene's germline CDR1 is SGHRS and CDR2 YFSETQ. The CDR3 covers 15 residues. Trimming removed 4 bases at V and 7 bases at J, with 15 bases between.

This chain connects TRBV19 to TRBJ2-1; D remains ambiguous. Germline V gene data show CDR1 as LNHDA and CDR2 as SQIVND (reference sequence). V was clipped by 1 base and J by 9 bases, with 7 bases between them. CDR3 size: 12 residues. The CDR3 sequence: CASSIVLSEQFF. Written as DNA, the CDR3 is TGTGCCAGTAGTATAGTACTAAGTGAGCAGTTCTTC. Combining the CDR3 with reference TRBV19 and TRBJ2-1 gives the whole variable domain DGGITQSPKYLFRKEGQNVTLSCEQNLNHDAMYWYRQDPGQGLRLIYYSQIVNDFQKGDIAEGYSVSREKKESFPLTVTSAQKNPTAFYLCASSIVLSEQFFGPGTRLTVL.

This clonotype was observed a handful of times. J is TRBJ2-5 and V is TRBV5-1; 8 bases are shared with TRBD2. The CDR3 has 16 amino acids. Unmatched junction bases numbered 9, after V lost 1 base and J lost 4 bases. Per germline, CDR1 SGHRS and CDR2 YFSETQ. CDR3 nucleotide sequence: TGCGCCAGCAGCTTGAGCGGGACTAGACGTGGAGAGACCCAGTACTTC. As protein: CASSLSGTRRGETQYF.

This clonotype was seen only a few times. The V call is TRBV4-1, the J call TRBJ2-7; D gene ambiguous. With 1 base removed from V and 6 bases from J, the gap between germline ends came to 10 bases. This CDR3 contains 13 residues. Looked up from germline, CDR1 is MGHRA and CDR2 is YSYEKL. The CDR3 here is CASSQVLVSEQYF. In nucleotides, the CDR3 is TGCGCCAGCAGCCAAGTTTTGGTCTCCGAGCAGTACTTC.